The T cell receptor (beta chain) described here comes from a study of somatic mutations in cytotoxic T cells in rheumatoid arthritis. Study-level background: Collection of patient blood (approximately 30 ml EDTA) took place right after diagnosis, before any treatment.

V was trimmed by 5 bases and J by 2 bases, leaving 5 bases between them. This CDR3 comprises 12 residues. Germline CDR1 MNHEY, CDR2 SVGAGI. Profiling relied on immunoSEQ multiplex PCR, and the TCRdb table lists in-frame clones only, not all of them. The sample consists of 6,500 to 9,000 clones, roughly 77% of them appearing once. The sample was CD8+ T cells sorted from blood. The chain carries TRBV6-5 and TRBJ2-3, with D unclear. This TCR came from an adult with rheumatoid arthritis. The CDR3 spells CASSQNTDTQYF. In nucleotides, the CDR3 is TGTGCCAGCAGTCAGAACACAGATACGCAGTATTTT.